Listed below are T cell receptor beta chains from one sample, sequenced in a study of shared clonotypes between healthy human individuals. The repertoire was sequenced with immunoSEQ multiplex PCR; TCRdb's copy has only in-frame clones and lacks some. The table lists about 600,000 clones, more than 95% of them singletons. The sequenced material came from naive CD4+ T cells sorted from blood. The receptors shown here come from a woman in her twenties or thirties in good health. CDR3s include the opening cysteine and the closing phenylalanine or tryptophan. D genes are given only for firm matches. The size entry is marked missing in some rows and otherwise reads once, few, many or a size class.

TGTGCCAGCAGTCCGCCGGGACAGCCTAATGAAAAACTGTTTTTT	CASSPPGQPNEKLFF	TRBJ1-4	NA	TRBV28	TRBD1
TGTGCCAGCAGCTTAGAGCGGGGGGCCGGTGAGCAGTTCTTC	CASSLERGAGEQFF	TRBJ2-1	NA	TRBV11-3	TRBD2
TGTGCCAGCAGTTACCAGGGTGACACTGAAGCTTTCTTT	CASSYQGDTEAFF	TRBJ1-1	NA	TRBV6-5	NA
TGTGCCAGCAGTGCAATGGGACAGGGGAATTCACCCCTCCACTTT	CASSAMGQGNSPLHF	TRBJ1-6	NA	TRBV6-4	TRBD1
TGTGCCAGCAGCTCTAGCAGGCTAGCGGCCTACAATGAGCAGTTCTTC	CASSSSRLAAYNEQFF	TRBJ2-1	NA	TRBV7-8	TRBD2
TGCGCCAGCTCCCGGGGAGACATTGCTTACTATGGCTACACCTTC	CASSRGDIAYYGYTF	TRBJ1-2	NA	TRBV5-1	NA
TGTGCCAGCAGTCGCCCGGGACTAGCCGACGAGCAGTACTTC	CASSRPGLADEQYF	TRBJ2-7	NA	TRBV27	TRBD2
TGCGCCAGCAGCTTGGTTACAATGAACACTGAAGCTTTCTTT	CASSLVTMNTEAFF	TRBJ1-1	once	TRBV5-1	NA
TGTGCCAGCAGCAATGCGGAATTCACAGATACGCAGTATTTT	CASSNAEFTDTQYF	TRBJ2-3	NA	TRBV9	NA
TGTGCCAGCAGCCAAGATCAGGACGGGGCCAATGAGCAGTTCTTC	CASSQDQDGANEQFF	TRBJ2-1	NA	TRBV14	NA
TGTGCCAGCAGTTTGTTCCTCAGTACCTCTGGAAACACCATATATTTT	CASSLFLSTSGNTIYF	TRBJ1-3	NA	TRBV28	NA
TGTGCCAGCAGCGTGGACGGGGGAAGGAACACCATATATTTT	CASSVDGGRNTIYF	TRBJ1-3	NA	TRBV9	NA
TGCGCCAGCAGTAGGGTAGGGTCGGGACTTGACAATGAGCAGTTCTTC	CASSRVGSGLDNEQFF	TRBJ2-1	NA	TRBV4-1	NA
TGTGCCAGCAGGACCCCCGGGGGTTATGGCTACACCTTC	CASRTPGGYGYTF	TRBJ1-2	NA	TRBV28	NA
TGCGCCAGCAGCCCCGGCGTTAGAGAGACCCAGTACTTC	CASSPGVRETQYF	TRBJ2-5	once	TRBV5-1	NA
TGTGCCAGCACCGTAGGAGTTGAGCAGTTCTTC	CASTVGVEQFF	TRBJ2-1	NA	TRBV28	NA
TGCGCCAGCAGCTTGGAGCTAGCGGGAGGGTCAGATACGCAGTATTTT	CASSLELAGGSDTQYF	TRBJ2-3	NA	TRBV5-1	TRBD2
TGTGCCAGCAGCTTAGGGCCCGAATCTGGGGCCAACGTCCTGACTTTC	CASSLGPESGANVLTF	TRBJ2-6	NA	TRBV7-9	NA
TGCGCCAGCAGCCAAGATGGTGGGTTGACCGGGACTAGCGAGTTATACGAGCAGTACTTC	CASSQDGGLTGTSELYEQYF	TRBJ2-7	NA	TRBV4-1	TRBD2
TGCGCCAGCAGCTTCAGCGGAGAGGGCTACGAGCAGTACTTC	CASSFSGEGYEQYF	TRBJ2-7	NA	TRBV5-1	NA
TGTGCCAGCAGTGAAGGTCTAGCGGGAGGAGACATTCAGTACTTC	CASSEGLAGGDIQYF	TRBJ2-4	NA	TRBV6-1	TRBD2
TGCGCCAGCAGCTTTGGGGGGCAAGAGACCCAGTACTTC	CASSFGGQETQYF	TRBJ2-5	NA	TRBV5-1	NA
TGTGCCAGCAGCCCCGCGCTAGTAACCGGGGAGCTGTTTTTT	CASSPALVTGELFF	TRBJ2-2	NA	TRBV28	NA
TGTGCCAGCAGCTCAAGGAATCAAGAGACCCAGTACTTC	CASSSRNQETQYF	TRBJ2-5	NA	TRBV7-9	NA
TGTGCCAGCAGTTCGAGGACAGGGGGTAACACCGGGGAGCTGTTTTTT	CASSSRTGGNTGELFF	TRBJ2-2	once	TRBV27	TRBD1
TGTGCCAGCAGTTTTCCCCGACTAGCGGGAGGAGAGCAGTACTTC	CASSFPRLAGGEQYF	TRBJ2-7	NA	TRBV28	TRBD2
TGTGCCAGCAGTCAGGAAAACTATGGCTACACCTTC	CASSQENYGYTF	TRBJ1-2	NA	TRBV28	NA
TGTGCCAGCAGCTACCTGAGACAACCAAGGGAGACCCAGTACTTC	CASSYLRQPRETQYF	TRBJ2-5	once	TRBV21-1	NA
TGTGCCAGCAGCTTAACTGCGAACACCGGGGAGCTGTTTTTT	CASSLTANTGELFF	TRBJ2-2	NA	TRBV7-3	NA
TGTGCCAGCATGAGGGGGGCTCTCGGCTCCTACGAGCAGTACTTC	CASMRGALGSYEQYF	TRBJ2-7	NA	TRBV5-6	NA
TGTGCCAGTAGCACCCTCAGAGTAGCTGGGGAGCAGTTCTTC	CASSTLRVAGEQFF	TRBJ2-1	NA	TRBV19	NA
TGTGCCAGCAGGGGACTAGCGGGAGGGTCGGGAGAGCAGTACTTC	CASRGLAGGSGEQYF	TRBJ2-7	NA	TRBV6-4	TRBD2
TGTGCCAGCAGTTTACTTGTGGGGGCTGAAAAACTGTTTTTT	CASSLLVGAEKLFF	TRBJ1-4	NA	TRBV28	NA
TGTGCCAGTAGTATTAGCGGGTCCAGCACAGATACGCAGTATTTT	CASSISGSSTDTQYF	TRBJ2-3	NA	TRBV19	TRBD2
TGTGCCAGCAGCTTTAGGTCGGCAGGGGCGCAGCAGTACTTC	CASSFRSAGAQQYF	TRBJ2-7	NA	TRBV7-6	NA
TGTGCCAGTAGACAGGGCCTCTCTGGAAACACCATATATTTT	CASRQGLSGNTIYF	TRBJ1-3	NA	TRBV6-5	TRBD1
TGTGCCAGCTTAAATCGACAGGCCCCCTACGAGCAGTACTTC	CASLNRQAPYEQYF	TRBJ2-7	NA	TRBV6-1	NA
TGTGCCAGTAGTAACCCCCTAGCGGGAGTGTACGAGCAGTACTTC	CASSNPLAGVYEQYF	TRBJ2-7	NA	TRBV19	TRBD2
TGTGCCAGCAGCTTAGGGCTAAGTTCCTACAATGAGCAGTTCTTC	CASSLGLSSYNEQFF	TRBJ2-1	NA	TRBV7-2	NA
TGTGCCAGCAGATCCCAAGCCACAGATACGCAGTATTTT	CASRSQATDTQYF	TRBJ2-3	NA	TRBV7-2	NA
TGTGCCAGCAGCTTGAGCACCAGCGGGGTGCCCTACGAGCAGTACTTC	CASSLSTSGVPYEQYF	TRBJ2-7	NA	TRBV5-6	TRBD2
TGTGCCAGCAGTTTGGAGGCTTTCTTT	CASSLEAFF	TRBJ1-1	once	TRBV27	NA
TGTGCCAGCAGTCGACTGATTAGGGCGACCCGGGGCAATGAGCAGTTCTTC	CASSRLIRATRGNEQFF	TRBJ2-1	NA	TRBV2	NA
TGTGCCAGCAGCCCCCCCAGGAGCCTAGCGGGCTCAGAGACCCAGTACTTC	CASSPPRSLAGSETQYF	TRBJ2-5	NA	TRBV9	TRBD2
TGTGCCAGCAGTCCCCCCGGGGGGAATGAGCAGTTCTTC	CASSPPGGNEQFF	TRBJ2-1	NA	TRBV7-2	TRBD2
TGTGCCAGCAGTCTGTGGAATGAGCAGTTCTTC	CASSLWNEQFF	TRBJ2-1	NA	TRBV6-5	NA
TGTGCCAGCTCACCACTCGAGGCAACTAATGAAAAACTGTTTTTT	CASSPLEATNEKLFF	TRBJ1-4	NA	TRBV18	NA
TGCGCCAGCATGGTGGGGGACAGGAACACTGAAGCTTTCTTT	CASMVGDRNTEAFF	TRBJ1-1	NA	TRBV10-2	TRBD1
TGTGCCAGCAGCTCCCGACTGGGGCAGTACTTC	CASSSRLGQYF	TRBJ2-7	NA	TRBV5-5	NA